One sample yielded the 26 T cell receptor beta chains listed below, sequenced in a study of OX40 agonist ivuxolimab in advanced cancers. Data came from immunoSEQ multiplex PCR; TCRdb stores just in-frame clones and leaves some out. The data show 60,000 or so clones, 84% seen once. The specimen was CD4+ or CD8+ T cells sorted from blood, collected in a trial of the OX40 agonist ivuxolimab. These receptors all come from an adult with an advanced solid tumor such as melanoma, head and neck, liver or kidney cancer.

Regarding this clone: Additional DNA sequences in this sample encode the identical CDR3. The chain recombines TRBV6-4 with TRBJ2-2; D unclear. The CDR3 extends over 13 amino acids. Germline CDR1 is MRHNA and CDR2 is SNTAGT. V gave up 2 bases and J gave up 1 base, with 2 bases separating them. The CDR3 sequence: CASSDLNTGELFF. The DNA for the CDR3 is TGTGCCAGCAGTGACCTGAACACCGGGGAGCTGTTTTTT.

This chain connects TRBV6-1 to TRBJ1-4, with 7 bases matching TRBD1. This CDR3 is 15 amino acids long. Germline CDR1 is MNHNS and CDR2 is SASEGT. V dropped 5 bases and J dropped 3; count of bases not matched to a gene: 6. The CDR3 coding sequence is TGTGCCAGCAGTAATACAGGGGCCGCTAATGAAAAACTGTTTTTT. It yields the protein CASSNTGAANEKLFF.

In its sample, this clone was seen once. The gene calls are TRBV5-4 and TRBJ2-3, with 9 bases aligning to TRBD2. The V gene's germline CDR1 is SGHNT and CDR2 YYREEE (reference sequence). J was trimmed by 0 bases and V by 0 bases; bases with no gene match: 8. CDR3 length equals 18 residues. CDR3: CASSLGRLAVDSTDTQYF. Here the CDR3 DNA reads TGTGCCAGCAGCTTGGGTAGACTAGCGGTGGATAGCACAGATACGCAGTATTTT.

The chain has TRBV5-1 and TRBJ2-1, with TRBD1 matching over 11 bases. This CDR3 is built from 15 residues. V lost 4 bases, J lost 5 bases, and 5 bases stayed unmatched. Looked up from germline, CDR1 is SGHRS and CDR2 is YFSETQ. CDR3 amino acids: CASSAGTGGNNEQFF. CDR3 DNA sequence: TGCGCCAGCAGCGCCGGGACAGGGGGGAACAATGAGCAGTTCTTC.

This chain uses TRBV4-1 with TRBJ1-2; tentatively, D is TRBD1 (5 bases). V lost 3 bases to trimming and J lost 8 bases, with 16 bases between them. Germline lookup yields CDR1 MGHRA and CDR2 YSYEKL. There are 14 residues in the CDR3. The CDR3 coding sequence is TGCGCCAGCAGCCAGGGGGGGACCCCGTGGGGCTACACCTTC. Encoded protein: CASSQGGTPWGYTF.

There are a few counts of this clone. A junction boundary mismatches the germline segment, possibly from a read error. For the CDR3, the DNA is TGCGCCAGCAGACAAGAGCACTCCCGGGACAGGAACTATGGCTACACCTTC. This gives the protein CASRQEHSRDRNYGYTF. V and J are TRBV4-3 and TRBJ1-2; 8 bases are shared with TRBD1. This CDR3 region has 17 residues. The V gene's germline CDR1 is LGHNA and CDR2 YSLEER.

The chain carries TRBV7-2 and TRBJ1-3; D remains unclear. CDR3 size: 16 residues. V shed 10 bases and J shed 2 bases, with 21 bases lying between them. CDR1 is SGHTA, CDR2 FQGNSA, per germline. CDR3 nucleotide sequence: TGTGCCACCGATAAGGCGACTTTTTCCACTGGAAACACCATATATTTT. Protein product: CATDKATFSTGNTIYF.

The V call is TRBV30, the J call TRBJ1-2; a possible D gene is TRBD1 (6 bases). There are 13 residues in the CDR3. V lost 3 bases and J 5 bases, leaving 13 bases between the germline ends. Germline V gene lookup returns CDR1 GTSNPN and CDR2 SVGIG (reference sequence). The CDR3 DNA reads as TGTGCCTGGAGCGTCAGGGGCGCGTATGGCTACACCTTC. Its translation is CAWSVRGAYGYTF.

This chain connects TRBV19 to TRBJ1-4, with a weak D call TRBD1 (6 bases). The V end was cut by 7 bases, the J end by 5 bases, with 11 bases between. The germline CDR1 and CDR2 sequences are LNHDA and SQIVND (reference sequence). This CDR3 comprises 13 residues. CDR3 nucleotide sequence: TGTGCCAGTACCGACAGGCTGAATGAAAAACTGTTTTTT. Its protein is CASTDRLNEKLFF.

Only a few counts were recorded for this clone. The V and J genes are TRBV6-6 and TRBJ2-2; D gene uncertain. This CDR3 spans 16 amino acids. Germline assignment: CDR1 MNHNY and CDR2 SVGAGI (reference sequence). V lost 3 bases, J lost 0 bases, and 11 bases lay in between. CDR3 DNA: TGTGCCAGCAGTTATCCGGCCAGAGCGAACACCGGGGAGCTGTTTTTT. Amino acids: CASSYPARANTGELFF.

The V and J genes are TRBV5-1 and TRBJ1-5; D is perhaps TRBD1 (5 bases). This CDR3 has 16 residues. Germline CDR1 SGHRS, CDR2 YFSETQ. The germline V and J ends were trimmed by 4 bases and 1 base, with 15 bases remaining between them. The chain's CDR3 is CASSPSSGESNQPQHF. In nucleotides, the CDR3 is TGCGCCAGCAGCCCCTCGTCGGGGGAGAGCAATCAGCCCCAGCATTTT.

This clone showed up just once. The chain joins TRBV9 to TRBJ2-1; 8 bases line up with TRBD2. CDR3 size: 17 residues. Germline V CDR1 and CDR2: SGDLS, YYNGEE. Trimming cost V 3 bases and J 2 bases; bases outside gene matches: 10. This CDR3 is CASSARGDSGAYNEQFF. The CDR3 region has the DNA TGTGCCAGCAGCGCCCGAGGGGATAGCGGGGCCTACAATGAGCAGTTCTTC. Full variable domain (remainder filled in from reference TRBV9 and TRBJ2-1): DSGVTQTPKHLITATGQRVTLRCSPRSGDLSVYWYQQSLDQGLQFLIQYYNGEERAKGNILERFSAQQFPDLHSELNLSSLELGDSALYFCASSARGDSGAYNEQFFGPGTRLTVL.

The chain carries TRBV19 and TRBJ1-5, with TRBD1 matching over 8 bases. The length of the CDR3 is 14 residues. The J segment lost 5 bases and the V segment lost 6 bases, leaving 6 bases of the junction unmatched. Germline CDR1 is LNHDA and CDR2 is SQIVND (reference sequence). The DNA of the CDR3 is TGTGCCAGTAGCCAAGACAGGGGTTATCAGCCCCAGCATTTT. Translated: CASSQDRGYQPQHF.

The genes are TRBV5-1 and TRBJ1-4, with 7 nucleotides matching TRBD1. There are 15 residues in the CDR3. J gave up 7 bases and V 4 bases, and 10 bases lay outside the gene matches. The germline V gene encodes CDR1 SGHRS and CDR2 YFSETQ. CDR3 in amino acids: CASSGEGASGEKLFF. CDR3 nucleotide sequence: TGCGCCAGCAGCGGTGAGGGGGCGAGCGGTGAAAAACTGTTTTTT.

The J gene is TRBJ1-6, the V gene TRBV29-1, with D unresolved. The V and J ends lost 4 bases and 4 bases respectively, with 8 bases between them. The CDR3 totals 13 residues. Germline V gene lookup returns CDR1 SQVTM and CDR2 ANQGSEA. The DNA for the CDR3 is TGCAGCGTTGCCGAACAGTATAATTCACCCCTCCACTTT. This sequence encodes CSVAEQYNSPLHF.

In its sample, this clone was seen once. The V gene is TRBV18, the J gene TRBJ1-3; 8 nucleotides align to TRBD1. With 6 bases clipped from V and 2 bases from J, the junction kept 12 bases outside the gene matches. The germline V gene has CDR1 KGHSH and CDR2 LQKENI. The CDR3 covers 17 residues. DNA of the CDR3: TGTGCCAGCTCTCCTCTGGGGACAGGCATCCCTGGAAACACCATATATTTT. Its protein is CASSPLGTGIPGNTIYF.

The J gene is TRBJ2-6, the V gene TRBV30; D not certain. Per germline, CDR1 GTSNPN and CDR2 SVGIG (reference sequence). Trimming removed 7 bases from V and 0 bases from J, with 10 bases in between. There are 14 residues in the CDR3. The CDR3 loop reads CASLAASGANVLTF. As DNA, the CDR3 is TGTGCCTCACTTGCGGCCTCTGGGGCCAACGTCCTGACTTTC.

The V call is TRBV6-1, the J call TRBJ2-6, with D hard to call. Between the trimmed V and J ends, which lost 7 bases and 2 bases, there was a span of 3 bases. CDR1 and CDR2 (germline): MNHNS, SASEGT. The CDR3 covers 12 residues. This CDR3 reads CASNPGANVLTF. The CDR3 DNA reads TGTGCCAGCAACCCTGGGGCCAACGTCCTGACTTTC.

The chain combines TRBV18 with TRBJ1-5; 8 bases are shared with TRBD1. This CDR3 comprises 15 residues. Trimming cost V 3 bases and J 4 bases; bases outside gene matches: 5. CDR1 and CDR2 (germline): KGHSH, LQKENI. The CDR3 sequence is CASSPETGANQPQHF. The CDR3 DNA is TGTGCCAGCTCACCCGAGACAGGGGCTAATCAGCCCCAGCATTTT.

V usage is TRBV2 and J usage is TRBJ2-2; 9 bases match TRBD1. This CDR3 contains 15 residues. V shed 6 bases, J shed 6 bases, and the junction held 8 bases outside the gene matches. The germline CDR1 and CDR2 sequences are SNHLY and FYNNEI. The CDR3 sequence: CASSKTGGAAGELFF. The DNA for the CDR3 is TGTGCCAGCAGCAAAACAGGGGGCGCCGCCGGGGAGCTGTTTTTT.

Only one count was recorded for this clone. This chain uses TRBV29-1 with TRBJ2-7, with D perhaps TRBD2 (5 bases). This CDR3 is 11 amino acids long. Trimming stripped 5 bases from V and 4 bases from J, with 9 bases between. Per the germline V gene, CDR1 is SQVTM and CDR2 is ANQGSEA. The CDR3 DNA follows: TGCAGCGTTCGTGAGGGTTACGAGCAGTACTTC. Its protein product is CSVREGYEQYF.

The rearrangement links TRBV21-1 to TRBJ2-3; the D segment call TRBD1 is taken from the table without a DNA check. TRBV21-1 is assigned pseudogene status. This CDR3 has 16 amino acids. CDR3 sequence reads: CASSKVSRWRPDTQYF. The CDR3 DNA reads as TGTGCCAGCAGCAAAGTCTCCAGGTGGCGCCCAGATACGCAGTATTTT.

The chain has TRBV10-2 and TRBJ2-3, with D possibly matching TRBD2 (5 bases). Germline lookup yields CDR1 WSHSY and CDR2 SAAADI. The CDR3 is made up of 14 amino acids. The ends were cut back, 3 bases at V and 0 bases at J, with 7 bases in the middle. This chain's CDR3 is CASSDRTSTDTQYF. CDR3 nucleotide sequence: TGCGCCAGCAGTGATCGGACTAGCACAGATACGCAGTATTTT.

This clone came up once. The J gene is TRBJ2-2, the V gene TRBV19; 12 bases are shared with TRBD2. There are 14 residues in the CDR3. Germline loops: CDR1 LNHDA, CDR2 SQIVND (reference sequence). With 7 bases clipped from V and 6 bases from J, the junction kept 3 bases outside the gene matches. The chain's CDR3 is CASMASGRAGELFF. The CDR3 bases are TGTGCCAGTATGGCTAGCGGGAGGGCCGGGGAGCTGTTTTTT.

CDR3 bases: TGTGCTAGTGGTTTTCGGCAGTCTGGCTACACCTTC. Translating it yields CASGFRQSGYTF. This rearrangement joins TRBV12-5 to TRBJ1-2; D remains ambiguous. CDR1 LGHNT and CDR2 FRNRAP come from the germline V gene. The length of the CDR3 is 12 residues. V dropped 3 bases and J dropped 7 bases, with 9 bases sitting between them.

The CDR3 bases are TGTGCCAGTAGTATTGAGGGGGCTGAAGCTTTCTTT. Residues: CASSIEGAEAFF. The chain is built from TRBV19 and TRBJ1-1, with TRBD1 as a possible D gene (6 bases). The CDR3 is 12 residues long. Germline-derived CDR1 and CDR2 are LNHDA and SQIVND (reference sequence). The ends were cut back, 3 bases at V and 6 bases at J, with 8 bases in the middle.